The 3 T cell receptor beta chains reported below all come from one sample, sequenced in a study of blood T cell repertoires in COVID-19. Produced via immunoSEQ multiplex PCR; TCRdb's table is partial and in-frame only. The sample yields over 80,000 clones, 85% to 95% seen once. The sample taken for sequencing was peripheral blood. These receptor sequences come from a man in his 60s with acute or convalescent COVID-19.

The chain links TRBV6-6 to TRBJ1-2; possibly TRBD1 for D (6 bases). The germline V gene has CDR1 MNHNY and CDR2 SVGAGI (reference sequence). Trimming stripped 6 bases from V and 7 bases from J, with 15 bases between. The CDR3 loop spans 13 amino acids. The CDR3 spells CASRLQWGPGYTF. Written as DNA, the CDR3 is TGTGCCAGCAGACTACAATGGGGGCCTGGCTACACCTTC.

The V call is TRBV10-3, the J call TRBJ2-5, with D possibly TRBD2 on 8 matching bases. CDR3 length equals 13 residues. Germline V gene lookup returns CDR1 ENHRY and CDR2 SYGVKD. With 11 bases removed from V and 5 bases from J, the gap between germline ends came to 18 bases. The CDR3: CASQGPGGETQYF. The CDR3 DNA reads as TGTGCCTCACAGGGGCCGGGGGGGGAGACCCAGTACTTC.

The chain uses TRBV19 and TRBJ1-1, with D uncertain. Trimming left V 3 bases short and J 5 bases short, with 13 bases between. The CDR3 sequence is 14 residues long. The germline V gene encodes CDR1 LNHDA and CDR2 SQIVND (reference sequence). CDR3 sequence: CASSIREIGTEAFF. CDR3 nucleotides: TGTGCCAGTAGTATCCGGGAGATTGGGACTGAAGCTTTCTTT.